These T cell receptor beta chains were read from a single sample in a study of vaccination and CD4 T cells after COVID-19. Their cognate antigens are unknown. MiXCR was run by TCRdb on the PCR reads, yielding one entry per CDR3 protein. This table holds 20,000 to 25,000 distinct CDR3 sequences, 32% found once. Source: CD4+ T cells from blood, cultured in vitro, taken about 7 months after SARS-CoV-2 vaccination. The receptors originated from a human donor who had recovered from COVID-19. Both conserved end residues are part of each CDR3.

TRBJ1-2	TRBV6-1	CASKGTGEGYGYTF
TRBJ1-1	TRBV27	CASGTLRGNTEAFF
TRBJ1-1	TRBV15	CATSRGTTRAFF
TRBJ2-1	TRBV20-1	CSARDQLNSYNEQFF
TRBJ2-2	TRBV5-4	CASSLDQGPGELFF
TRBJ2-5	TRBV5-1	CASSHGQVKETQYF
TRBJ1-2	TRBV7-6	CASSQGQGHGYTF
TRBJ2-3	TRBV7-2	CASSLGVIQADTQYF
TRBJ2-5	TRBV7-2	CASSRHTGPGYQETQYF
TRBJ1-2	TRBV7-9	CASSPPVGGVYYTF
TRBJ2-7	TRBV10-3	CAISPGLAETYEQYF
TRBJ1-2	TRBV30	CAGSRRGNGYTF
TRBJ1-6	TRBV6-2/TRBV6-3	CASSPRGDNSPLHF
TRBJ2-1	TRBV5-1	CASSFVPGGSYNEQFF
TRBJ2-1	TRBV7-3	CASSLGAVTQPGEQFF
TRBJ1-1	TRBV20-1	CSAKSGGADTEAFF
TRBJ2-5	TRBV7-2	CASVRGGVLETQYF
TRBJ2-3	TRBV5-4	CASSFPGSGTDTQYF
TRBJ1-1	TRBV27	CASSSMEAGLTEAFF
TRBJ2-5	TRBV7-9	CASSLDRGRQETQYF
TRBJ2-3	TRBV19	CASRLAGGTDTQYF
TRBJ2-1	TRBV20-1	CSANWLAYNEQFF
TRBJ2-2	TRBV24-1	CATSGPSPGELFF
TRBJ2-3	TRBV7-2	CASSLFGTGPTQYF
TRBJ1-2	TRBV7-2	CASSLQDYGYTF
TRBJ2-5	TRBV6-2/TRBV6-3	CASSYIQGRETQYF
TRBJ2-7	TRBV4-2	CARSPLISREQYF
TRBJ2-3	TRBV7-9	CASSSRDYTDTQYF
TRBJ1-1	TRBV5-5	CASNHREGARDTEAFF
TRBJ1-5	TRBV18	CASSPRDSNQPQHF
TRBJ2-1	TRBV2	CASSVLVEQFF
TRBJ2-7	TRBV20-1	CSVTRGLAGTEQYF
TRBJ1-6	TRBV20-1	CSASQGPNSPLHF
TRBJ2-3	TRBV11-3	CASSLTGTQYF
TRBJ2-1	TRBV25-1	CASSEALAGYNEQFF
TRBJ2-2	TRBV6-1	CASSPPGGRGELFF